The present T cell receptor beta chain was sequenced within a study of siplizumab effects on memory and regulatory T cells. From germline, CDR1 is ENHRY and CDR2 SYGVKD. The CDR3 contains 15 residues. V shed 3 bases, J shed 4 bases, and the junction held 5 bases outside the gene matches. In the case of this clone: Its antigen remains unknown.

The study's findings and limits: It was not possible to assign a naive or memory phenotype to roughly 80-95% of proliferating CD4+ or CD8+ clones. Naive T cells looked more diverse than memory cells and looked like major alloresponse contributors. Tregs that proliferated in siplizumab cultures did not have their suppressive function confirmed. Alloreactive sequences tracing back to unstimulated CD4+ memory cells fell significantly with siplizumab.

Using immunoSEQ multiplex PCR, the repertoire was profiled, and TCRdb retains in-frame clones only, with some absent. The data contain 110,000 or so clones, about 94% of them singletons. Sequenced: non-Treg CD4+ T cells sorted from blood. The TCR sequence derives from a human donor in good health. This chain connects TRBV10-3 to TRBJ2-1; 8 bases are a match to TRBD2. The CDR3 bases are TGTGCCATCAGTGATCAAGCGGGGGAATACAATGAGCAGTTCTTC. Its protein is CAISDQAGEYNEQFF.